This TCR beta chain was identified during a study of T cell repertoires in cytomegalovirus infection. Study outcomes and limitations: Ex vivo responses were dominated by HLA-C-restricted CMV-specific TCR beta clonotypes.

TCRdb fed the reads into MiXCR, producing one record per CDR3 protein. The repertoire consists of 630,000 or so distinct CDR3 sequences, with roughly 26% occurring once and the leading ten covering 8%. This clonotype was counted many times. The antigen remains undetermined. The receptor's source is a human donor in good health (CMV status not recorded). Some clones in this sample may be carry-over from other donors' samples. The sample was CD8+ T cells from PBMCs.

The CDR3 sequence: CASSFGLAAGELFF. The CDR3 DNA sequence: TGTGCCAGCAGCTTCGGACTAGCGGCCGGGGAGCTGTTTTTT. The chain couples TRBV7-2 to TRBJ2-2; 10 bases align to TRBD2. The length of the CDR3 is 14 residues. Germline CDR1 reads SGHTA; CDR2 reads FQGNSA. The trim removed 3 bases at V and 6 bases at J, leaving 1 base unmatched.